The 30 T cell receptor beta chains below all came from one sample that was sequenced in a study of T-cell memory formation after mild COVID-19. TCRdb re-called the 5' RACE reads with MiXCR, one entry per CDR3 protein. The sample consists of 380,000 or so distinct CDR3 sequences, around 14% of them appearing once. Sequenced sample: PBMCs or a T cell subset sorted from them (not recorded which). The receptor set was obtained from a man between 18 and 29 years old who had mild COVID-19 (a few samples of this study predate the infection). Cell type and time point are not known.

This clonotype has a handful of counts. V usage is TRBV7-9 and J usage is TRBJ2-7; unclear D gene. Germline CDR1 is SEHNR and CDR2 is FQNEAQ (reference sequence). V was clipped by 2 bases and J by 0 bases, with 8 bases between them. This CDR3 contains 14 residues. The CDR3 region has the DNA TGTGCCAGCAGCTTAAACGAAGACTCCTACGAGCAGTACGTC. Translation gives CASSLNEDSYEQYV.

The chain recombines TRBV5-4 with TRBJ2-3; 16 bases line up with TRBD2. The germline CDR1 and CDR2 sequences are SGHNT and YYREEE (reference sequence). After removal of 4 bases from V and 6 bases from J, the junction contained 14 bases not matched to a gene. This CDR3 is 19 amino acids long. The CDR3 nucleotides are TGTGCCAGCAGCCCGGGACTAGCGGGGGGGCCCGTCGGTGTGGATACGCAGTATTTT. Amino acid sequence: CASSPGLAGGPVGVDTQYF.

V is TRBV5-1 and J is TRBJ1-3; D remains ambiguous. From germline, CDR1 is SGHRS and CDR2 YFSETQ. The CDR3 loop spans 14 amino acids. Trimming took 6 bases from V and 0 from J, leaving 10 bases between them. In nucleotides, the CDR3 is TGCGCCAGCAACCTGGACGGCTCTGGAAACACCATATATTTT. This codes for CASNLDGSGNTIYF.

The chain employs TRBV2 and TRBJ2-3; 7 positions agree with TRBD1. From germline, CDR1 is SNHLY and CDR2 FYNNEI. V lost 8 bases and J lost 6; bases outside the gene matches: 14. This CDR3 region has 15 residues. The CDR3 sequence: CASGIQGRMGDTQYF. CDR3 DNA sequence: TGTGCCAGCGGAATACAGGGGCGAATGGGGGATACGCAGTATTTT.

This clonotype was counted ten times or more. The CDR3 loop is CASSVTGGSPYGYTF. CDR3 DNA: TGTGCCAGCAGCGTGACGGGAGGGAGTCCCTATGGCTACACCTTC. The chain recombines TRBV9 with TRBJ1-2; D call uncertain. The CDR3 totals 15 residues. Germline assignment: CDR1 SGDLS and CDR2 YYNGEE. The V end lost 2 bases, the J end lost 4 bases, and 15 bases lay between the germline ends.

There are many counts of this clonotype. The chain employs TRBV7-3 and TRBJ1-1; D not resolved. The CDR3 spans 14 residues. Per germline, CDR1 SGHTA and CDR2 FQGTGA. The V end was cut by 2 bases, the J end by 1 base, with 8 bases between. Here the CDR3 reads CASSLAGANTEAFF. The CDR3 DNA sequence: TGTGCCAGCAGCTTAGCGGGTGCGAACACTGAAGCTTTCTTT. The full variable domain, completed using reference TRBV7-3 and TRBJ1-1, is GAGVSQTPSNKVTEKGKYVELRCDPISGHTALYWYRQSLGQGPEFLIYFQGTGAADDSGLPNDRFFAVRPEGSVSTLKIQRTERGDSAVYLCASSLAGANTEAFFGQGTRLTVV.

The sample holds a few counts of this clonotype. This chain connects TRBV5-1 to TRBJ2-7, with D perhaps matching TRBD1 (6 bases). CDR3 length: 15 amino acids. V shed 1 base and J shed 0 bases, with 11 bases lying between them. Germline values: CDR1 SGHRS, CDR2 YFSETQ. The CDR3 here is CASSLSQGSSYEQYV. The CDR3 nucleotides are TGCGCCAGCAGCTTGAGTCAGGGGAGCTCCTACGAGCAGTACGTC.

The V and J genes are TRBV12-3 or TRBV12-4 and TRBJ1-4; D remains unclear. The CDR3 is 14 amino acids. The germline V and J ends were trimmed by 7 bases and 0 bases, with 9 bases remaining between them. CDR3 nucleotides: TGTGCCAGCACTTCCGGGGCAACTAATGAAAAACTGTTTTTT. This sequence encodes CASTSGATNEKLFF.

In its sample, this clonotype was seen a few times. The rearrangement uses TRBV4-1 and TRBJ2-2; 12 bases are a match to TRBD2. Germline loops: CDR1 MGHRA, CDR2 YSYEKL. The J segment lost 5 bases and the V segment lost 0 bases, leaving 13 bases of the junction unmatched. The CDR3 contains 20 residues. The CDR3: CASSQDLGASGGDLTGELFF. The CDR3 DNA reads as TGCGCCAGCAGCCAAGATCTTGGGGCTAGCGGGGGGGATTTAACCGGGGAGCTGTTTTTT.

This sequence joins TRBV6-5 and TRBJ1-3; D is uncertain. This CDR3 is 13 amino acids long. Germline CDR1 MNHEY, CDR2 SVGAGI. Trimming pared 6 bases from V and 7 bases from J, leaving 13 bases between. The CDR3 loop is CASRLYRSNTIYF. CDR3 in DNA: TGTGCCAGCAGGCTTTACAGATCCAACACCATATATTTT.

The chain carries TRBV29-1 and TRBJ2-6; 8 bases align to TRBD1. The junction had 4 bases not matched to a gene; V was cut back by 7 bases and J by 2 bases. This CDR3 comprises 14 residues. CDR1 and CDR2 from the germline V gene are SQVTM and ANQGSEA. CDR3 residues: CSAATGAGANVLTF. CDR3 sequence (DNA): TGCAGCGCGGCGACAGGGGCTGGGGCCAACGTCCTGACTTTC.

This clonotype came up a few times. The rearrangement links TRBV6-4 to TRBJ2-2; 10 bases fit TRBD1. Germline CDR1 and CDR2: MRHNA and SNTAGT. The CDR3 contains 15 residues. V lost 2 bases, J lost 6 bases, and 3 bases stayed unmatched. CDR3 nucleotides: TGTGCCAGCAGTGACAAGACAGGGGGCCCCGGGGAGCTGTTTTTT. It translates to CASSDKTGGPGELFF.

This clonotype has more than one count but fewer than ten. Here the CDR3 DNA reads TGCAGTGCTAGATCCTCACAGGGAGCGAATGAGCAGTTCTTC. Its translation: CSARSSQGANEQFF. The chain is built from TRBV20-1 and TRBJ2-1; D may be TRBD1 (6 bases). Germline V lookup: CDR1 DFQATT, CDR2 SNEGSKA (reference sequence). This CDR3 contains 14 residues. The germline V and J ends were trimmed by 2 bases and 7 bases, with 15 bases remaining between them.

This chain joins TRBV5-6 and TRBJ2-6; D is uncertain. The V end lost 4 bases, the J end lost 0 bases, and 14 bases lay between the germline ends. Germline loops: CDR1 SGHDT, CDR2 YYEEEE. The CDR3 length is 17 residues. CDR3 nucleotides: TGTGCCAGCAGCGCACCGACCTCAGTCTCTGGGGCCAACGTCCTGACTTTC. Protein: CASSAPTSVSGANVLTF.

This chain uses TRBV7-2 with TRBJ2-5; possible D gene TRBD2, 7 bases. The CDR3 covers 18 residues. V was clipped by 5 bases and J by 1 base, with 23 bases between them. Germline values: CDR1 SGHTA, CDR2 FQGNSA. The CDR3 protein is CASSATSSGGGRQETQYF. The DNA of the CDR3 is TGTGCCAGCAGCGCAACTTCCTCTGGGGGGGGGCGCCAAGAGACCCAGTACTTC.

This clonotype was counted only a few times. This chain uses TRBV5-1 with TRBJ1-1; weak D call: TRBD1 (6 bases). The V gene lost 4 bases and the J gene lost 0 bases, with 13 bases spanning the gap. This CDR3 is built from 15 residues. The germline gives CDR1 SGHRS, CDR2 YFSETQ. CDR3 amino acids: CASSANRAMNTEAFF. The CDR3 DNA sequence: TGCGCCAGCAGCGCTAACAGGGCCATGAACACTGAAGCTTTCTTT. The full variable domain, completed using reference TRBV5-1 and TRBJ1-1, is KAGVTQTPRYLIKTRGQQVTLSCSPISGHRSVSWYQQTPGQGLQFLFEYFSETQRNKGNFPGRFSGRQFSNSRSEMNVSTLELGDSALYLCASSANRAMNTEAFFGQGTRLTVV.

The chain combines TRBV10-3 with TRBJ1-1; D unclear. The CDR3 loop spans 13 amino acids. Germline CDR1 reads ENHRY; CDR2 reads SYGVKD. V dropped 3 bases and J dropped 1 base, with 6 bases sitting between them. The CDR3 region has the DNA TGTGCCATCAGTGACAAGGGGAACACTGAAGCTTTCTTT. Its protein is CAISDKGNTEAFF.

The sample holds a few counts of this clonotype. The chain recombines TRBV12-3 or TRBV12-4 with TRBJ1-1; tentative D call: TRBD1 (6 bases). With 7 bases removed from V and 1 base from J, the gap between germline ends came to 13 bases. The CDR3 loop spans 14 amino acids. CDR3 residues: CASTLGQPNTEAFF. In DNA form, the CDR3 reads TGTGCCAGCACCCTCGGACAGCCGAACACTGAAGCTTTCTTT.

The table lists this clonotype with a few counts. The chain carries TRBV7-9 and TRBJ1-1, with D perhaps TRBD1 (5 bases). The length of the CDR3 is 14 residues. Deletions cut 5 bases from V and 4 bases from J, with 14 bases between. The germline CDR1 and CDR2 sequences are SEHNR and FQNEAQ (reference sequence). The CDR3 DNA sequence: TGTGCCAGCAGCCGACTCGTAGGGGCCACTGAAGCTTTCTTT. Its translation: CASSRLVGATEAFF.

There are a few counts of this clonotype. The chain combines TRBV18 with TRBJ1-1; 7 bases align to TRBD1. The CDR3 loop spans 17 amino acids. Looked up from germline, CDR1 is KGHSH and CDR2 is LQKENI. V was clipped by 5 bases and J by 0 bases; unmatched bases: 12. The CDR3 nucleotides read TGTGCCAGCTCAATATATGGGACAGACCTGATGAACACTGAAGCTTTCTTT. Its translation: CASSIYGTDLMNTEAFF.

This clonotype was observed a few times. The V call is TRBV12-3 or TRBV12-4, the J call TRBJ1-1; 7 positions match TRBD1. V lost 6 bases to trimming and J lost 3 bases; unmatched junction nucleotides: 13. The CDR3 spans 16 residues. CDR3: CASRIRQGGRDTEAFF. The CDR3 DNA reads as TGTGCCAGCAGAATTAGACAGGGCGGACGGGACACTGAAGCTTTCTTT.

The V gene is TRBV7-9, the J gene TRBJ2-5; D perhaps matches TRBD2 (5 bases). V was pared by 5 bases and J by 4 bases, with 20 bases between. CDR1 SEHNR and CDR2 FQNEAQ come from the germline V gene (reference sequence). The CDR3 spans 16 residues. CDR3 protein: CASSTSGYRVGETQYF. The CDR3 DNA follows: TGTGCCAGCAGCACCAGCGGCTATAGGGTCGGAGAGACCCAGTACTTC.

This clonotype was recorded a few times. V and J are TRBV4-3 and TRBJ1-3; D gene uncertain. Germline CDR1 and CDR2: LGHNA and YSLEER. V was trimmed by 4 bases and J by 8 bases, leaving 15 bases between them. The CDR3 length is 14 residues. CDR3 coding DNA: TGCGCCAGCAGCCCGCACAACCAGGCGGACACCATATATTTT. Encoded protein: CASSPHNQADTIYF.

The rearrangement joins TRBV6-2 or TRBV6-3 to TRBJ2-3; no firm D call. V shed 4 bases and J shed 6 bases, with 5 bases lying between them. This CDR3 is built from 11 residues. Germline CDR1 is MNHEY and CDR2 is SVGEGT. The DNA for the CDR3 is TGTGCCAGCAGTTCCTTCGATACGCAGTATTTT. Translating gives CASSSFDTQYF.

The chain recombines TRBV4-3 with TRBJ1-5; 7 bases line up with TRBD1. The CDR3 runs to 15 residues. CDR1 and CDR2 from the germline V gene are LGHNA and YSLEER. Germline trimming cut 0 bases from V and 6 bases from J; bases unmatched to any gene: 5. The CDR3 protein is CASSQEGQFGQPQHF. The CDR3 DNA is TGCGCCAGCAGCCAAGAGGGACAGTTTGGTCAGCCCCAGCATTTT.

The gene calls are TRBV5-5 and TRBJ2-1; D not certain. Trimming removed 2 bases at V and 0 bases at J, with 9 bases between. The germline V gene encodes CDR1 SGHKS and CDR2 YYEKEE (reference sequence). The CDR3 spans 15 residues. The CDR3, as DNA: TGTGCCAGCAGCTTCGAGACTCACTCCTACAATGAGCAGTTCTTC. This sequence encodes CASSFETHSYNEQFF.

Only a few counts were recorded for this clonotype. The rearrangement joins TRBV3-1 to TRBJ1-1; the D is unclear. Germline-derived CDR1 and CDR2 are LGHDT and YNNKEL (reference sequence). V lost 1 base and J 11 bases, leaving 17 bases between the germline ends. This CDR3 is built from 14 residues. The DNA for the CDR3 is TGTGCCAGCAGCCAAGTCGCGAGTGGAACGGGGGCTTTCTTT. Its translation is CASSQVASGTGAFF. Combining the CDR3 with reference TRBV3-1 and TRBJ1-1 gives the whole variable domain DTAVSQTPKYLVTQMGNDKSIKCEQNLGHDTMYWYKQDSKKFLKIMFSYNNKELIINETVPNRFSPKSPDKAHLNLHINSLELGDSAVYFCASSQVASGTGAFFGQGTRLTVV.

The chain joins TRBV5-1 to TRBJ2-4, with TRBD1 matching over 7 bases. From germline, CDR1 is SGHRS and CDR2 YFSETQ. Trimming at V came to 8 bases and at J to 1 base, leaving 12 bases not matched to a gene. The CDR3 loop spans 16 amino acids. CDR3 nucleotide sequence: TGCGCCAGTAAGGACAGGCCGGACGGGGCCAAAAACATTCAGTACTTC. It translates to CASKDRPDGAKNIQYF.

This clonotype was found a few times. V is TRBV5-6 and J is TRBJ1-2, with D maybe TRBD1 (5 bases). V was trimmed by 2 bases and J by 8 bases, leaving 16 bases between them. This CDR3 is 14 amino acids long. Per the germline V gene, CDR1 is SGHDT and CDR2 is YYEEEE. The CDR3 DNA follows: TGTGCCAGCAGCTTCGATCGGCGGGGGGGAGGCTACACCTTC. This translates into CASSFDRRGGGYTF.

This clonotype has just a few counts. The J gene is TRBJ1-6, the V gene TRBV2, with D maybe TRBD1 (5 bases). The CDR3 has 11 residues. The germline CDR1 and CDR2 sequences are SNHLY and FYNNEI. The ends were cut back, 5 bases at V and 11 bases at J, with 7 bases in the middle. The CDR3 DNA is TGTGCCAGCAGTCCAGGGACACCCCTCCACTTT. Translating it yields CASSPGTPLHF.